These 18 T cell receptor beta chains were sequenced from one sample in a study of shared clonotypes between healthy human individuals. Assay: immunoSEQ multiplex PCR; the TCRdb copy retains only in-frame clones and omits some. Of more than 400,000 clones in the sample, 65% to 85% were seen once. The sample taken for sequencing was PBMCs. These receptors were collected from a woman in her thirties or forties in good health. Some clones in this sample may be carry-over from other donors' samples.

The chain recombines TRBV30 with TRBJ1-2, with D unclear. V lost 3 bases, J lost 1 base, and 18 bases lay in between. The germline V gene encodes CDR1 GTSNPN and CDR2 SVGIG (reference sequence). CDR3 length: 16 amino acids. CDR3 region: CAWSGAARRRNYGYTF. The CDR3 DNA reads as TGTGCCTGGAGCGGAGCCGCCCGAAGACGTAACTATGGCTACACCTTC.

The chain recombines TRBV25-1 with TRBJ2-6; D is undetermined. The CDR3 runs 14 residues. Germline CDR1 and CDR2: MGHDK and SYGVNS. V dropped 2 bases and J dropped 2 bases, with 4 bases sitting between them. The CDR3 DNA is TGTGCCAGCAGTGAAGGCGCTGGGGCCAACGTCCTGACTTTC. Its protein product is CASSEGAGANVLTF.

CDR3: CSVEGQKNTEAFF. The DNA of the CDR3 is TGCAGCGTTGAAGGGCAGAAGAACACTGAAGCTTTCTTT. The chain carries TRBV29-1 and TRBJ1-1; D remains ambiguous. V was clipped by 1 base and J by 1 base, with 7 bases between them. This CDR3 is 13 amino acids long. Germline CDR1 SQVTM, CDR2 ANQGSEA.

This clone was observed many times. The same CDR3 arises from other DNA sequences in this sample as well. V usage is TRBV27 and J usage is TRBJ2-7; D gene unclear. CDR1 and CDR2 (germline): MNHEY, SMNVEV (reference sequence). Deletions cut 3 bases from V and 6 bases from J, with 15 bases between. The CDR3 is made up of 14 amino acids. CDR3 protein: CASSFLGRASEQYF. The CDR3 region has the DNA TGTGCCAGCAGTTTTTTAGGGCGAGCCTCCGAGCAGTACTTC.

CDR3: CASSQVFSGRAPDTQYF. CDR3 DNA sequence: TGTGCCAGCAGCCAAGTGTTTAGCGGGAGGGCCCCCGATACGCAGTATTTT. The chain carries TRBV14 and TRBJ2-3; TRBD2 matches at 11 bases. V was clipped by 1 base and J by 6 bases; unmatched bases: 9. This CDR3 comprises 17 residues. Germline V gives CDR1 SGHDN, CDR2 FVKESK. The full variable domain, its missing parts supplied by reference TRBV14 and TRBJ2-3, is EAGVTQFPSHSVIEKGQTVTLRCDPISGHDNLYWYRRVMGKEIKFLLHFVKESKQDESGMPNNRFLAERTGGTYSTLKVQPAELEDSGVYFCASSQVFSGRAPDTQYFGPGTRLTVL.

A note on this clone: Other DNA sequences in the same sample also yield this CDR3. V usage is TRBV5-6 and J usage is TRBJ1-1; no definite D call. The V and J ends lost 8 bases and 5 bases respectively, with 19 bases between them. Germline V lookup: CDR1 SGHDT, CDR2 YYEEEE. The CDR3 is 14 residues long. The CDR3 is CASSPRGAWTEAFF. Written as DNA, the CDR3 is TGTGCCAGTAGCCCTCGAGGTGCTTGGACTGAAGCTTTCTTT.

The chain uses TRBV7-3 and TRBJ2-2, with D unclear. The germline V gene has CDR1 SGHTA and CDR2 FQGTGA. Trimming removed 3 bases from V and 6 bases from J, with 5 bases in between. The CDR3 has 12 amino acids. The CDR3 bases are TGTGCCAGCAGCTTCCCCCCCGGGGAGCTGTTTTTT. Protein product: CASSFPPGELFF.

The V call is TRBV7-3, the J call TRBJ2-3; possible D gene TRBD2, 7 bases. The germline V and J ends were trimmed by 3 bases and 2 bases, with 15 bases remaining between them. CDR3 length: 16 residues. Germline V gene sequence: CDR1 SGHTA, CDR2 FQGTGA. The CDR3 reads CASSLGGLADTDTQYF. CDR3 DNA: TGTGCCAGCAGCTTGGGGGGGCTAGCGGACACAGATACGCAGTATTTT.

This clone was recorded a few times. The V call is TRBV5-4, the J call TRBJ1-5, with TRBD1 as a possible D gene (6 bases). Germline assignment: CDR1 SGHNT and CDR2 YYREEE (reference sequence). The V end lost 0 bases, the J end lost 8 bases, and 12 bases lay between the germline ends. The CDR3 contains 14 residues. The CDR3 loop reads CASSLGGGQEPQHF. The CDR3 DNA is TGTGCCAGCAGCTTGGGCGGGGGGCAGGAGCCCCAGCATTTT.

Concerning this clone itself: This probably arose from a read error, given a far larger clone one base away. This same CDR3 is encoded by further DNA sequences in the sample. The chain recombines TRBV11-2 with TRBJ1-1, with 9 nucleotides matching TRBD1. Germline V gene lookup returns CDR1 SGHAT and CDR2 FQNNGV. The CDR3 runs to 18 residues. J lost 5 bases, V lost 3 bases, and 16 bases had no gene match. Here the CDR3 reads CASSFHRVTGGDITEAFF. In DNA form, the CDR3 reads TGTGCCAGCAGCTTCCATCGGGTAACAGGGGGCGATATAACTGAAGCTTTCTTT.

The rearrangement links TRBV18 to TRBJ2-6; 11 bases are a match to TRBD1. The CDR3 loop spans 19 amino acids. V was pared by 5 bases and J by 0 bases, with 9 bases of the junction left unmatched. Germline CDR1 and CDR2: KGHSH and LQKENI. CDR3 region: CASSSSRGTGGSGANVLTF. CDR3 DNA: TGTGCCAGCTCATCATCGAGGGGGACAGGGGGCTCTGGGGCCAACGTCCTGACTTTC.

This clone was detected only a few times. The chain links TRBV4-2 to TRBJ2-3; 11 nucleotides agree with TRBD2. Per the germline V gene, CDR1 is LGHNA and CDR2 is YNFKEQ. The junction had 6 bases not matched to a gene; V was cut back by 5 bases and J by 2 bases. This CDR3 has 16 amino acids. The CDR3 DNA is TGTGCCAGCAGCGACCGACTAGCGGGACCCACAGATACGCAGTATTTT. Amino acids: CASSDRLAGPTDTQYF.

The chain recombines TRBV11-2 with TRBJ2-7; 9 positions match TRBD2. There are 17 residues in the CDR3. CDR1 is SGHAT and CDR2 is FQNNGV in the germline V gene. With V trimmed by 0 bases and J by 6 bases, 12 bases remained unmatched. The DNA for the CDR3 is TGTGCCAGCAGCTTAGATCTCGGTAGCGGGAGAATCTCCGAGCAGTACTTC. As protein: CASSLDLGSGRISEQYF.

The chain uses TRBV4-3 and TRBJ1-5; 7 bases are a match to TRBD1. The CDR3 is made up of 14 amino acids. The V and J ends lost 4 bases and 3 bases, in that order; junction bases with no gene match: 3. In germline, CDR1 is LGHNA, CDR2 YSLEER. The CDR3 reads CASSPGTVNQPQHF. The CDR3 coding sequence is TGCGCCAGCAGCCCAGGGACAGTCAATCAGCCCCAGCATTTT.

Details on this clone: Distinct nucleotide sequences in the sample also encode this CDR3. The chain links TRBV5-6 to TRBJ2-7; 14 positions match TRBD2. Germline CDR1 reads SGHDT; CDR2 reads YYEEEE. The CDR3 length is 16 residues. Losses at the gene ends were 3 bases for V and 2 bases for J; bases not matched to a gene: 4. In nucleotides, the CDR3 is TGTGCCAGCAGCTGGGGACTAGCGGGAGTGGCCTACGAGCAGTACTTC. It specifies CASSWGLAGVAYEQYF.

A word on this clone: A read error likely explains this, since a far larger clone differs by one base. The chain carries TRBV2 and TRBJ1-2, with D possibly being TRBD1 (5 bases). Germline V gene sequence: CDR1 SNHLY, CDR2 FYNNEI. The CDR3 runs to 13 residues. Trimming stripped 2 bases from V and 4 bases from J, with 8 bases between. The CDR3 nucleotides read TGTGCCAGCAGTGAACAGGGTAGCTATGGCTACACCTTC. Amino acids: CASSEQGSYGYTF. Looking up the rest from reference TRBV2 and TRBJ1-2 gives the full variable domain: EPEVTQTPSHQVTQMGQEVILRCVPISNHLYFYWYRQILGQKVEFLVSFYNNEISEKSEIFDDQFSVERPDGSNFTLKIRSTKLEDSAMYFCASSEQGSYGYTFGSGTRLTVV.

The rearrangement uses TRBV7-2 and TRBJ2-2, with TRBD1 as a possible D gene (5 bases). The CDR3 is 16 amino acids. Germline lookup yields CDR1 SGHTA and CDR2 FQGNSA. V lost 2 bases and J lost 3, with 13 bases in between. CDR3 nucleotides: TGTGCCAGCAGCTTAAACCCAGGCAGGGACACCGGGGAGCTGTTTTTT. The encoded protein is CASSLNPGRDTGELFF.

V usage is TRBV11-2 and J usage is TRBJ2-1; D may be TRBD2 (6 bases). Germline values: CDR1 SGHAT, CDR2 FQNNGV. The CDR3 runs to 14 residues. V was trimmed by 0 bases and J by 3 bases, leaving 6 bases between them. The CDR3 DNA is TGTGCCAGCAGCTTAGATAGCGGCTACAATGAGCAGTTCTTC. As protein: CASSLDSGYNEQFF.